Shown below are 25 T cell receptor beta chains from a single sample sequenced in a study of blood T cell repertoires in COVID-19 (dated by TCRdb to 2020 to 2022). The library was built by means of the immunoSEQ multiplex PCR assay. This immuneACCESS table, as held by TCRdb, lists in-frame sequences with V and J called but not all clones. Of the missing ones, under half trace to an unresolved V gene in checked studies; the others have no known cause. The sample table records roughly 300,000 clones; 80% to 95% of these occur just once. The ten largest clones add up to 1% to 1.3% of the sample. The specimen was PBMCs or T cells enriched from blood (not recorded which). The receptor source for this set is a woman under 40 who had recovered from COVID-19.

The chain links TRBV10-3 to TRBJ2-2, with 8 bases fitting TRBD1. The CDR3 loop spans 16 amino acids. V shed 7 bases, J shed 5 bases, and the junction held 12 bases outside the gene matches. Per the germline V gene, CDR1 is ENHRY and CDR2 is SYGVKD. CDR3 sequence reads: CAINYDGQGETGELFF. For the CDR3, the DNA is TGTGCCATCAACTACGACGGACAGGGAGAAACCGGGGAGCTGTTTTTT.

This clone appeared a single time. This chain uses TRBV28 with TRBJ1-5, with TRBD1 identical over 8 bases. The J segment lost 3 bases and the V segment lost 6 bases, leaving 4 bases of the junction unmatched. The germline V gene encodes CDR1 MDHEN and CDR2 SYDVKM. The CDR3 totals 14 residues. CDR3 amino acids: CASSWTGPNQPQHF. The CDR3 coding sequence is TGTGCCAGCAGCTGGACAGGGCCCAATCAGCCCCAGCATTTT.

This clone appeared once. CDR3 residues: CASSQDPLSSTAGNTEAFF. DNA for the CDR3: TGTGCCAGCAGCCAAGATCCGCTTTCTTCGACAGCGGGGAACACTGAAGCTTTCTTT. The chain employs TRBV4-2 and TRBJ1-1; D is perhaps TRBD1 (5 bases). V shed 0 bases and J shed 1 base, with 21 bases lying between them. Germline CDR1 LGHNA, CDR2 YNFKEQ. The CDR3 is 19 residues long.

This clone was detected only once. This chain connects TRBV5-1 to TRBJ2-1, with 14 bases fitting TRBD2. Germline CDR1 reads SGHRS; CDR2 reads YFSETQ. V gave up 6 bases and J gave up 6 bases; unmatched junction bases: 8. CDR3 length: 16 amino acids. The CDR3 loop is CASIAGLAGVRNEQFF. CDR3 nucleotide sequence: TGCGCCAGCATCGCGGGACTAGCGGGAGTGCGCAATGAGCAGTTCTTC.

The J gene is TRBJ2-6, the V gene TRBV10-3, with a weak D call TRBD2 (6 bases). V lost 3 bases to trimming and J lost 1 base, with 7 bases between them. This CDR3 has 15 residues. Germline lookup yields CDR1 ENHRY and CDR2 SYGVKD. In DNA, the CDR3 is TGTGCCATCAGTGAAGGAGGGTCTGGGGCCAACGTCCTGACTTTC. It translates to CAISEGGSGANVLTF.

The rearrangement joins TRBV10-1 to TRBJ2-7, with 9 bases fitting TRBD2. Germline CDR1 is WNHNN and CDR2 is SYGVQD (reference sequence). J was trimmed by 0 bases and V by 6 bases; bases with no gene match: 12. This CDR3 is built from 17 residues. CDR3 sequence (DNA): TGCGCCAGCAGCCGAAGGCGGGAGGGCCTCAACTCCTACGAGCAGTACTTC. It yields the protein CASSRRREGLNSYEQYF.

The rearrangement uses TRBV15 and TRBJ1-5; weak D call: TRBD1 (6 bases). V lost 2 bases and J 3 bases, leaving 20 bases between the germline ends. The CDR3 totals 18 residues. Germline values: CDR1 LNHNV, CDR2 YYDKDF (reference sequence). CDR3: CATSRHKGTSTSNQPQHF. The CDR3 DNA reads TGTGCCACCAGCAGACACAAGGGGACAAGCACCTCCAATCAGCCCCAGCATTTT.

The chain carries TRBV28 and TRBJ2-7, with 13 bases fitting TRBD2. The ends lost 3 bases at V and 3 bases at J; junction bases unmatched: 5. The germline gives CDR1 MDHEN, CDR2 SYDVKM. There are 16 residues in the CDR3. The chain's CDR3 is CASSLRTSGRVYEQYF. In nucleotides, the CDR3 is TGTGCCAGCAGTTTGAGGACTAGCGGGAGAGTCTACGAGCAGTACTTC.

This CDR3 is CASSSPQDRKYGYTF. CDR3 DNA sequence: TGTGCCAGCAGCTCCCCCCAGGACAGAAAATATGGCTACACCTTC. The chain carries TRBV7-9 and TRBJ1-2; D might be TRBD1 (6 bases). The V and J ends lost 4 bases and 5 bases respectively, with 17 bases between them. CDR1 is SEHNR and CDR2 is FQNEAQ in the germline V gene (reference sequence). The CDR3 sequence is 15 residues long.

Only a few counts were recorded for this clone. V usage is TRBV2 and J usage is TRBJ2-5; tentative D call: TRBD2 (5 bases). Trimming left V 7 bases short and J 0 bases short, with 9 bases between. The CDR3 sequence is 13 residues long. Per the germline V gene, CDR1 is SNHLY and CDR2 is FYNNEI. CDR3 in DNA: TGTGCCAGCAATCTAGCCCACCAAGAGACCCAGTACTTC. Protein: CASNLAHQETQYF.

The chain couples TRBV7-2 to TRBJ2-5, with 14 positions matching TRBD2. Losses at the gene ends were 5 bases for V and 2 bases for J; bases not matched to a gene: 7. The CDR3 runs to 17 residues. Germline values: CDR1 SGHTA, CDR2 FQGNSA. CDR3 loop: CASSKGTSGSGQETQYF. The CDR3 bases are TGTGCCAGCAGCAAGGGGACTAGCGGGAGTGGGCAAGAGACCCAGTACTTC.

This clone was detected only once. This chain connects TRBV7-9 to TRBJ2-7; perhaps TRBD2 as D (6 bases). Germline CDR1 is SEHNR and CDR2 is FQNEAQ (reference sequence). The V and J ends lost 1 base and 2 bases respectively, with 15 bases between them. The CDR3 runs to 16 residues. The CDR3 protein is CASSLDIADNPYEQYF. The CDR3, as DNA: TGTGCCAGCAGCTTAGATATAGCGGACAACCCCTACGAGCAGTACTTC. Looking up the rest from reference TRBV7-9 and TRBJ2-7 gives the full variable domain: DTGVSQNPRHKITKRGQNVTFRCDPISEHNRLYWYRQTLGQGPEFLTYFQNEAQLEKSRLLSDRFSAERPKGSFSTLEIQRTEQGDSAMYLCASSLDIADNPYEQYFGPGTRLTVT.

The chain uses TRBV24-1 and TRBJ2-5; no firm D call. The CDR3 has 20 residues. V shed 0 bases and J shed 2 bases, with 24 bases lying between them. Germline V lookup: CDR1 KGHDR, CDR2 SFDVKD. The CDR3 bases are TGTGCCACCAGTGATTTGAAGACCCTCCTCTTAAAAGACAAACAAGAGACCCAGTACTTC. Encoded protein: CATSDLKTLLLKDKQETQYF.

The rearrangement joins TRBV28 to TRBJ1-1; tentative D call: TRBD1 (5 bases). Trimming left V 3 bases short and J 3 bases short, with 11 bases between. CDR1 is MDHEN, CDR2 SYDVKM, per germline. The CDR3 is made up of 14 amino acids. CDR3 residues: CASSLDTSYTEAFF. The CDR3 nucleotides are TGTGCCAGCAGTTTGGACACCAGTTACACTGAAGCTTTCTTT.

The chain joins TRBV6-5 to TRBJ2-1; possibly TRBD2 for D (6 bases). V dropped 8 bases and J dropped 6 bases, with 17 bases sitting between them. The CDR3 length is 14 residues. Germline V CDR1 and CDR2: MNHEY, SVGAGI. CDR3 sequence (DNA): TGTGCCAGCGGTTTGGGGGGTTCGGTCAATGAGCAGTTCTTC. Translating it yields CASGLGGSVNEQFF.

V gene TRBV15 combines with J gene TRBJ2-1; the D gene is possibly TRBD1 (6 bases). The CDR3 extends over 16 amino acids. The ends were cut back, 1 base at V and 0 bases at J, with 10 bases in the middle. Germline CDR1 LNHNV, CDR2 YYDKDF (reference sequence). CDR3 DNA sequence: TGTGCCACCAGCAGAGGAGGACAGCACTCCTACAATGAGCAGTTCTTC. Its protein product is CATSRGGQHSYNEQFF.

V is TRBV11-2 and J is TRBJ2-7; 7 bases align to TRBD2. Germline V gene data show CDR1 as SGHAT and CDR2 as FQNNGV. The junction had 8 bases not matched to a gene; V was cut back by 6 bases and J by 3 bases. The CDR3 spans 14 residues. CDR3 in DNA: TGTGCCAGCAGGAGGGCTAGCGGAGACTACGAGCAGTACTTC. Translation: CASRRASGDYEQYF.

DNA of the CDR3: TGTGCCATCAACCCGGGACAGGCCTCCTACGAGCAGTACTTC. Protein product: CAINPGQASYEQYF. The V gene is TRBV10-3, the J gene TRBJ2-7; 8 bases are shared with TRBD1. Germline V gene lookup returns CDR1 ENHRY and CDR2 SYGVKD. This CDR3 spans 14 amino acids. J lost 0 bases, V lost 7 bases, and 5 bases had no gene match.

This clone was recorded many times. The rearrangement links TRBV10-3 to TRBJ1-1, with D possibly TRBD1 on 6 matching bases. This CDR3 contains 13 residues. Germline assignment: CDR1 ENHRY and CDR2 SYGVKD. The ends were cut back, 6 bases at V and 0 bases at J, with 8 bases in the middle. CDR3 residues: CAIRDSVNTEAFF. The CDR3 nucleotides read TGTGCCATCAGGGACAGCGTGAACACTGAAGCTTTCTTT.

The chain employs TRBV3-1 (or the pseudogene TRBV3-2) and TRBJ2-1; TRBD2 matches at 7 bases. The CDR3 totals 15 residues. Looked up from germline, CDR1 is LGHDT and CDR2 is YNNKEL (reference sequence). V shed 5 bases, J shed 8 bases, and the junction held 12 bases outside the gene matches. CDR3 residues: CASSARLAPEYEQFF. CDR3 DNA sequence: TGTGCCAGCAGCGCCCGACTAGCCCCTGAATATGAGCAGTTCTTC.

The CDR3 protein is CASSPLLAGGINNEQFF. Here the CDR3 DNA reads TGTGCCAGCAGTCCTCTCCTAGCGGGAGGAATAAACAATGAGCAGTTCTTC. The genes are TRBV28 and TRBJ2-1; 11 positions agree with TRBD2. The CDR3 is 17 amino acids. Looked up from germline, CDR1 is MDHEN and CDR2 is SYDVKM. V was clipped by 5 bases and J by 5 bases; unmatched bases: 11.

With regard to this clone: At one end, the junction sequence differs from germline, possibly due to a read error. The chain carries TRBV7-7 and TRBJ2-1, with D perhaps matching TRBD2 (5 bases). CDR1 is SSHAT, CDR2 FNYEAQ, per germline (reference sequence). The CDR3 extends over 15 amino acids. CDR3 sequence: CASSSDGGSYNEQFF. In DNA form, the CDR3 reads TGTGCTAGCAGCAGCGACGGAGGCTCCTACAATGAGCAGTTCTTC. Full variable domain (remainder filled in from reference TRBV7-7 and TRBJ2-1): GAGVSQSPRYKVTKRGQDVTLRCDPISSHATLYWYQQALGQGPEFLTYFNYEAQPDKSGLPSDRFSAERPEGSISTLTIQRTEQRDSAMYRCASSSDGGSYNEQFFGPGTRLTVL.

This sequence joins TRBV6-5 and TRBJ2-7, with D possibly being TRBD1 (6 bases). V was trimmed by 6 bases and J by 3 bases, leaving 12 bases between them. Germline values: CDR1 MNHEY, CDR2 SVGAGI. The CDR3 totals 13 residues. This CDR3 is CASSEGVNYEQYF. CDR3 DNA sequence: TGTGCCAGCAGCGAGGGGGTGAACTACGAGCAGTACTTC.

This chain uses TRBV5-1 with TRBJ2-1; 11 bases fit TRBD2. CDR3 length equals 15 residues. CDR1 SGHRS and CDR2 YFSETQ come from the germline V gene. Germline trimming cut 4 bases from V and 4 bases from J; bases unmatched to any gene: 4. CDR3 region: CASSPSGGLYNEQFF. The CDR3 region has the DNA TGCGCCAGCAGCCCTAGCGGGGGGCTATACAATGAGCAGTTCTTC.

This clone was seen just once. The chain joins TRBV30 to TRBJ2-3; D is unclear. This CDR3 has 11 amino acids. V was pared by 4 bases and J by 2 bases, with 4 bases between. Germline loops: CDR1 GTSNPN, CDR2 SVGIG (reference sequence). CDR3 in amino acids: CAWTFTDTQYF. In nucleotides, the CDR3 is TGTGCCTGGACCTTCACAGATACGCAGTATTTT.